These 19 T cell receptor beta chains were all obtained from the same sample, sequenced in a study of T cell repertoires in cytomegalovirus infection. Each CDR3 protein is one row after TCRdb ran MiXCR on the reads. The data show about half a million distinct CDR3 sequences, roughly a third seen once. The antigens of these receptors remain unknown. The sequencing used cultured PBMCs, collected from culture after CMV antigen stimulation. The source of these receptors is a human donor in good health (CMV status not recorded). Some clones in this sample may be carry-over from other donors' samples.

The CDR3 is CASSLGLRQGLNTEAFF. The CDR3 coding sequence is TGTGCCAGCAGCTTGGGGTTGAGACAGGGGCTGAACACTGAAGCTTTCTTT. The chain is built from TRBV5-4 and TRBJ1-1; the match to TRBD1 covers 8 bases. The germline V gene encodes CDR1 SGHNT and CDR2 YYREEE (reference sequence). The trim removed 0 bases at V and 0 bases at J, leaving 7 bases unmatched. The CDR3 contains 17 residues.

V and J are TRBV5-6 and TRBJ2-7, with D possibly being TRBD1 or TRBD2 (5 bases each). CDR3 length: 17 amino acids. From germline, CDR1 is SGHDT and CDR2 YYEEEE. Trimming shortened V by 3 bases and J by 6 bases, and 25 bases separated the two germline ends. The CDR3 coding sequence is TGTGCCAGCAGCTCCACTCTTGGGGGTTTTCGGGGCAGCGAGCAGTACTTC. Translation gives CASSSTLGGFRGSEQYF.

The table lists this clonotype with a few counts. The J gene is TRBJ1-2, the V gene TRBV6-6; 7 bases align to TRBD1. CDR1 and CDR2 (germline): MNHNY, SVGAGI (reference sequence). The V and J ends lost 4 bases and 2 bases, in that order; junction bases with no gene match: 7. The CDR3 totals 15 residues. CDR3 bases: TGTGCCAGCAGTTTCCGGGACAGAGAAAACTATGGCTACACCTTC. Translating gives CASSFRDRENYGYTF.

V and J are TRBV28 and TRBJ1-5; 7 nucleotides align to TRBD1. CDR3 size: 15 residues. Trimming cost V 6 bases and J 0 bases; bases outside gene matches: 5. Germline assignment: CDR1 MDHEN and CDR2 SYDVKM. The chain's CDR3 is CASRYRGDSNQPQHF. The CDR3 region has the DNA TGTGCCAGCAGGTACAGGGGCGATAGCAATCAGCCCCAGCATTTT.

This clonotype was detected once. The CDR3 sequence is CASTRGFSYEQYF. The CDR3 DNA sequence: TGTGCCAGCACACGGGGGTTTTCCTACGAGCAGTACTTC. The chain is built from TRBV2 and TRBJ2-7; TRBD2 is a possible D gene (6 bases). In germline, CDR1 is SNHLY, CDR2 FYNNEI. CDR3 length: 13 residues. Trimming stripped 7 bases from V and 1 base from J, with 11 bases between.

The chain links TRBV7-2 to TRBJ1-3; 8 bases are shared with TRBD1. This CDR3 is built from 20 residues. V trimming: 5 bases; J trimming: 1 base; junction bases outside the gene matches: 19. Germline V CDR1 and CDR2: SGHTA, FQGNSA. CDR3 in amino acids: CASSEQTRGQGFLSGNTIYF. The CDR3 DNA reads TGTGCCAGCAGCGAACAAACACGAGGACAGGGTTTTTTGTCTGGAAACACCATATATTTT.

This clonotype came up a few times. The genes are TRBV11-1 and TRBJ2-2, with D unresolved. The CDR3 loop spans 14 amino acids. Germline-derived CDR1 and CDR2 are SGHAT and FQDESV (reference sequence). V was pared by 3 bases and J by 0 bases, with 5 bases between. The CDR3 DNA follows: TGTGCCAGCAGCTTCGACACGAACACCGGGGAGCTGTTTTTT. Its translation: CASSFDTNTGELFF. Using reference TRBV11-1 and TRBJ2-2 for the parts outside the CDR3, the full variable domain is EAEVAQSPRYKITEKSQAVAFWCDPISGHATLYWYRQILGQGPELLVQFQDESVVDDSQLPKDRFSAERLKGVDSTLKIQPAELGDSAMYLCASSFDTNTGELFFGEGSRLTVL.

The genes are TRBV4-3 and TRBJ2-1, with D possibly TRBD2 on 5 matching bases. V lost 5 bases, J lost 5 bases, and 10 bases lay in between. Germline lookup yields CDR1 LGHNA and CDR2 YSLEER. This CDR3 is 13 amino acids long. The CDR3 region is CASSGLGNNEQFF. DNA of the CDR3: TGCGCCAGCAGCGGACTCGGGAACAATGAGCAGTTCTTC.

This clonotype was seen at least ten times. The J gene is TRBJ1-5, the V gene TRBV12-3 or TRBV12-4; maybe TRBD1 (6 bases). The V gene lost 4 bases and the J gene lost 2 bases, with 15 bases spanning the gap. This CDR3 has 16 amino acids. This chain's CDR3 is CASSWGAARGNQPQHF. The CDR3 nucleotides read TGTGCCAGCAGTTGGGGGGCGGCTAGAGGCAATCAGCCCCAGCATTTT.

This clonotype was recorded a few times. This chain connects TRBV6-1 to TRBJ2-2, with D tentatively TRBD2 (6 bases). The CDR3 extends over 14 amino acids. CDR1 and CDR2 (germline): MNHNS, SASEGT. V was shortened by 7 bases and J by 0 bases, with 9 bases between the two germline ends. CDR3 loop: CASTEGANTGELFF. In nucleotides, the CDR3 is TGTGCCAGCACGGAGGGCGCGAACACCGGGGAGCTGTTTTTT.

The chain combines TRBV5-6 with TRBJ2-1; D assignment may be TRBD1 or TRBD2 (6 bases each). This CDR3 spans 17 amino acids. The V and J ends lost 5 bases and 0 bases respectively, with 18 bases between them. CDR1 is SGHDT and CDR2 is YYEEEE in the germline V gene. This chain's CDR3 is CASSQMGGQSSYNEQFF. CDR3 DNA: TGTGCCAGCAGTCAGATGGGGGGCCAAAGCTCCTACAATGAGCAGTTCTTC.

J is TRBJ1-5 and V is TRBV28; D is perhaps TRBD1 (5 bases). The CDR3 consists of 14 residues. Between the trimmed V and J ends, which lost 8 bases and 6 bases, there was a span of 17 bases. Germline CDR1 and CDR2: MDHEN and SYDVKM. CDR3 in amino acids: CASSFGGWVQPQHF. The CDR3 DNA reads TGTGCCAGCTCGTTTGGGGGTTGGGTTCAGCCCCAGCATTTT.

This sequence joins TRBV7-2 and TRBJ1-1; perhaps TRBD1 as D (5 bases). CDR3 size: 17 residues. V gave up 0 bases and J gave up 2 bases, with 16 bases separating them. Per the germline V gene, CDR1 is SGHTA and CDR2 is FQGNSA. The CDR3 protein is CASSLAATGLINTEAFF. The CDR3 DNA reads as TGTGCCAGCAGCTTAGCTGCGACGGGACTCATAAACACTGAAGCTTTCTTT.

This clonotype has more than one count but fewer than ten. The chain is built from TRBV5-6 and TRBJ2-1; 10 bases are a match to TRBD2. CDR3 length equals 15 residues. Germline V gene sequence: CDR1 SGHDT, CDR2 YYEEEE. Germline trimming cut 5 bases from V and 4 bases from J; bases unmatched to any gene: 6. The CDR3: CASRSGTSVYNEQFF. The DNA of the CDR3 is TGTGCCAGCAGGTCCGGGACTAGCGTGTACAATGAGCAGTTCTTC.

The chain is built from TRBV10-2 and TRBJ1-1, with D perhaps matching TRBD1 (5 bases). The germline V and J ends were trimmed by 6 bases and 4 bases, with 12 bases remaining between them. Germline CDR1 is WSHSY and CDR2 is SAAADI. The CDR3 runs 13 residues. For the CDR3, the DNA is TGCGCCAGCAGAGCCGGGGCCCTCACTGAAGCTTTCTTT. It codes for CASRAGALTEAFF.

This clonotype was recorded many times. The gene calls are TRBV6-1 and TRBJ1-2; D call uncertain. The CDR3 has 13 residues. Germline values: CDR1 MNHNS, CDR2 SASEGT. V was clipped by 5 bases and J by 2 bases, with 9 bases between them. This CDR3 reads CASSTTDNYGYTF. The CDR3 DNA is TGTGCCAGCAGTACGACCGACAACTATGGCTACACCTTC.

J is TRBJ2-1 and V is TRBV28; 8 nucleotides align to TRBD1. The CDR3 is made up of 12 amino acids. V was clipped by 6 bases and J by 7 bases; unmatched bases: 2. The germline gives CDR1 MDHEN, CDR2 SYDVKM. The CDR3, as DNA: TGTGCCAGCAGGCGACAGGGGAATGAGCAGTTCTTC. It codes for CASRRQGNEQFF. Full variable domain (missing parts from reference TRBV28 and TRBJ2-1): DVKVTQSSRYLVKRTGEKVFLECVQDMDHENMFWYRQDPGLGLRLIYFSYDVKMKEKGDIPEGYSVSREKKERFSLILESASTNQTSMYLCASRRQGNEQFFGPGTRLTVL.

This clonotype was observed a few times. The genes are TRBV7-8 and TRBJ2-1; 12 bases align to TRBD2. CDR3 size: 16 residues. V lost 3 bases and J lost 6; bases outside the gene matches: 6. Germline CDR1 SGHVS, CDR2 FQNEAQ. The CDR3 nucleotides read TGTGCCAGCAGCTTGTCGACTAGCGGGAGTTCCAATGAGCAGTTCTTC. Amino acids: CASSLSTSGSSNEQFF.

The chain recombines TRBV7-2 with TRBJ1-6; tentative D call: TRBD1 (5 bases). This CDR3 is built from 15 residues. Trimming took 2 bases from V and 7 from J, leaving 12 bases between them. The germline CDR1 and CDR2 sequences are SGHTA and FQGNSA. The DNA for the CDR3 is TGTGCCAGCAGCTTATTCCAGGGCCCAAATTCACCCCTCCACTTT. Protein sequence: CASSLFQGPNSPLHF.